Listed here are 23 T cell receptor beta chains from one sample, sequenced in a study of T cells after yellow fever vaccination. Using its own MiXCR run on the 5' RACE reads, TCRdb lists one record per CDR3 protein. The sample consists of 350,000 to 550,000 distinct CDR3 sequences, roughly 20% of them appearing once. The material was PBMCs, obtained before the yellow fever booster vaccination. The receptors here all came from a man in his late teens or twenties who received the YFV17D yellow fever vaccine.

The V and J genes are TRBV7-2 and TRBJ2-2, with TRBD2 as a possible D gene (6 bases). The germline V gene has CDR1 SGHTA and CDR2 FQGNSA. This CDR3 is 14 amino acids long. Trimming pared 5 bases from V and 5 bases from J, leaving 12 bases between. The CDR3 region has the DNA TGTGCCAGCAGCAACAGACTAGTAACCGGGGAGCTGTTTTTT. Its protein product is CASSNRLVTGELFF.

The chain uses TRBV20-1 and TRBJ2-3, with D perhaps matching TRBD1 (6 bases). V lost 5 bases to trimming and J lost 8 bases, with 20 bases between them. Germline CDR1 and CDR2: DFQATT and SNEGSKA (reference sequence). The CDR3 has 14 amino acids. This CDR3 is CSAPSQGTDVTQYF. DNA for the CDR3: TGCAGTGCTCCTTCCCAGGGGACGGACGTTACGCAGTATTTT.

This clonotype has at least ten counts. The rearrangement uses TRBV20-1 and TRBJ1-4; no clear D gene. The ends were cut back, 3 bases at V and 4 bases at J, with 3 bases in the middle. This CDR3 is 11 amino acids long. CDR1 and CDR2 (germline): DFQATT, SNEGSKA (reference sequence). Written as DNA, the CDR3 is TGCAGTGCTAGGAATAATGAAAAACTGTTTTTT. It translates to CSARNNEKLFF.

The chain has TRBV27 and TRBJ2-3; D may be TRBD1 or TRBD2 (5 bases each). Trimming left V 0 bases short and J 1 base short, with 11 bases between. The CDR3 is 16 residues long. Germline V lookup: CDR1 MNHEY, CDR2 SMNVEV (reference sequence). This CDR3 is CASSLSTGLGTDTQYF. As DNA, the CDR3 is TGTGCCAGCAGTTTATCGACGGGGCTGGGCACAGATACGCAGTATTTT.

This chain uses TRBV5-1 with TRBJ2-1; 8 positions agree with TRBD1. The CDR3 runs 16 residues. The V gene's germline CDR1 is SGHRS and CDR2 YFSETQ. With V trimmed by 3 bases and J by 9 bases, 14 bases remained unmatched. In DNA, the CDR3 is TGCGCCAGCAGCTCAGGACAGGGAGCTACTTTTAGTGAGCAGTTCTTC. Amino acid sequence: CASSSGQGATFSEQFF. Full variable domain (missing parts from reference TRBV5-1 and TRBJ2-1): KAGVTQTPRYLIKTRGQQVTLSCSPISGHRSVSWYQQTPGQGLQFLFEYFSETQRNKGNFPGRFSGRQFSNSRSEMNVSTLELGDSALYLCASSSGQGATFSEQFFGPGTRLTVL.

The V gene is TRBV12-3 or TRBV12-4, the J gene TRBJ2-1; the D call may be TRBD1 or TRBD2 (5 bases each). CDR3 length: 14 residues. With 3 bases removed from V and 4 bases from J, the gap between germline ends came to 10 bases. CDR3: CASSFMGEYNEQFF. The DNA of the CDR3 is TGTGCCAGCAGTTTTATGGGGGAGTACAATGAGCAGTTCTTC.

This chain joins TRBV9 and TRBJ2-1; D is unclear. Germline V gives CDR1 SGDLS, CDR2 YYNGEE. The CDR3 loop spans 15 amino acids. The V end was cut by 0 bases, the J end by 2 bases, with 9 bases between. DNA for the CDR3: TGTGCCAGCAGCGTAGTGGCTCACCCCTACAATGAGCAGTTCTTC. Protein product: CASSVVAHPYNEQFF.

V usage is TRBV7-9 and J usage is TRBJ2-1; TRBD2 matches 7 bases. Trimming cost V 2 bases and J 9 bases; bases outside gene matches: 7. CDR1 is SEHNR and CDR2 is FQNEAQ in the germline V gene (reference sequence). The CDR3 extends over 14 amino acids. For the CDR3, the DNA is TGTGCCAGCAGCTTACAGGCCCCGGGGGGTGAGCAGTTCTTC. Amino acid sequence: CASSLQAPGGEQFF.

This clonotype was found a few times. This chain connects TRBV5-1 to TRBJ2-6; D remains ambiguous. The CDR3 sequence is 17 residues long. Trimming left V 0 bases short and J 0 bases short, with 10 bases between. Germline V gives CDR1 SGHRS, CDR2 YFSETQ. The CDR3 region has the DNA TGCGCCAGCAGCTTGGGCAGAAGAGTCTCTGGGGCCAACGTCCTGACTTTC. Protein sequence: CASSLGRRVSGANVLTF.

This chain links TRBV10-3 with TRBJ1-2; unclear D gene. This CDR3 spans 12 amino acids. Germline CDR1 is ENHRY and CDR2 is SYGVKD. Trimming cost V 7 bases and J 3 bases, with 9 bases left between them. The CDR3 loop is CAITEGYYGYTF. Written as DNA, the CDR3 is TGTGCCATCACTGAAGGGTACTATGGCTACACCTTC.

Details on this clonotype: At one end the junction does not follow the germline gene, possibly because of a read error. The rearrangement joins TRBV7-7 to TRBJ2-2; 7 positions agree with TRBD1. The CDR3 has 17 residues. CDR1 is SSHAT and CDR2 is FNYEAQ in the germline V gene (reference sequence). The CDR3 loop reads CASSPPTGATNTGELFF. In nucleotides, the CDR3 is TGTGCTAGCAGCCCACCAACAGGGGCCACGAACACCGGGGAGCTGTTTTTT.

The chain employs TRBV28 and TRBJ2-1, with D possibly called TRBD1 or TRBD2 (5 bases each). Trimming shortened V by 10 bases and J by 4 bases, and 11 bases separated the two germline ends. Germline-derived CDR1 and CDR2 are MDHEN and SYDVKM. CDR3 length: 12 amino acids. The CDR3 sequence: CATSGRYNEQFF. The CDR3 nucleotides read TGTGCCACTTCGGGACGGTACAATGAGCAGTTCTTC.

The genes are TRBV5-6 and TRBJ1-5, with D hard to call. The CDR3 spans 15 residues. Deletions cut 1 base from V and 7 bases from J, with 15 bases between. Germline lookup yields CDR1 SGHDT and CDR2 YYEEEE. The CDR3 region is CASSLREGNGQPQHF. CDR3 coding DNA: TGTGCCAGCAGCTTGAGGGAAGGTAATGGACAGCCCCAGCATTTT.

The chain has TRBV4-1 and TRBJ1-6; TRBD1 agrees at 9 bases. The length of the CDR3 is 15 residues. The germline V gene has CDR1 MGHRA and CDR2 YSYEKL. Trimming at V came to 1 base and at J to 8 bases, leaving 3 bases not matched to a gene. CDR3 residues: CASSQAGTGYSPLHF. In nucleotides, the CDR3 is TGCGCCAGCAGCCAAGCCGGGACAGGGTATTCACCCCTCCACTTT.

This clonotype was counted ten times or more. CDR3 in amino acids: CASSPVAARLYNEQFF. The CDR3 coding sequence is TGTGCCAGCAGTCCCGTCGCAGCGAGACTCTACAATGAGCAGTTCTTC. The chain combines TRBV6-2 or TRBV6-3 with TRBJ2-1; D not resolved. Trimming took 5 bases from V and 3 from J, leaving 17 bases between them. This CDR3 spans 16 amino acids. Germline lookup yields CDR1 MNHEY and CDR2 SVGEGT.

V gene TRBV5-1 combines with J gene TRBJ1-1, with D possibly being TRBD1 (6 bases). This CDR3 spans 14 amino acids. Trimming shortened V by 4 bases and J by 1 base, and 11 bases separated the two germline ends. The germline CDR1 and CDR2 sequences are SGHRS and YFSETQ. CDR3 amino acids: CASSTGQPNTEAFF. The CDR3 nucleotides are TGCGCCAGCAGCACAGGACAGCCGAACACTGAAGCTTTCTTT.

The chain links TRBV7-2 to TRBJ2-3; TRBD2 matches at 13 bases. Germline V lookup: CDR1 SGHTA, CDR2 FQGNSA. The CDR3 extends over 18 amino acids. Trimming removed 3 bases from V and 2 bases from J; junction bases left unmatched: 8. This chain's CDR3 is CASSFRGGLAGLTDTQYF. In nucleotides, the CDR3 is TGTGCCAGCAGCTTTCGGGGGGGACTAGCGGGGCTCACAGATACGCAGTATTTT.

This clonotype was counted at least ten times. V gene TRBV12-3 or TRBV12-4 combines with J gene TRBJ2-3, with a tentative D call TRBD1 (6 bases). Trimming left V 5 bases short and J 3 bases short, with 18 bases between. The CDR3 is 16 residues long. CDR3 bases: TGTGCCAGCAGTCTTCGCCAGGGGCGTTGGACAGATACGCAGTATTTT. Translating it yields CASSLRQGRWTDTQYF.

The V call is TRBV6-5, the J call TRBJ2-7; D uncertain. V was clipped by 0 bases and J by 4 bases, with 7 bases between them. Germline V CDR1 and CDR2: MNHEY, SVGAGI. The CDR3 consists of 13 residues. The CDR3 region is CASSYSLRYEQYV. DNA for the CDR3: TGTGCCAGCAGTTACTCGCTCCGGTACGAGCAGTACGTC.

The chain combines TRBV12-5 with TRBJ2-3; D is possibly TRBD2 (6 bases). Germline CDR1 reads LGHNT; CDR2 reads FRNRAP. The ends were cut back, 2 bases at V and 4 bases at J, with 7 bases in the middle. The CDR3 extends over 13 amino acids. The CDR3 here is CASGLTSPDTQYF. CDR3 in DNA: TGTGCTAGTGGTTTGACTAGCCCAGATACGCAGTATTTT. The full variable domain, with the rest looked up from reference TRBV12-5 and TRBJ2-3, is DARVTQTPRHKVTEMGQEVTMRCQPILGHNTVFWYRQTMMQGLELLAYFRNRAPLDDSGMPKDRFSAEMPDATLATLKIQPSEPRDSAVYFCASGLTSPDTQYFGPGTRLTVL.

This clonotype was seen just once. J is TRBJ1-6 and V is TRBV12-3 or TRBV12-4; 9 nucleotides match TRBD1. V lost 5 bases, J lost 5 bases, and 10 bases stayed unmatched. The CDR3 totals 17 residues. The CDR3 loop is CASSPGQGSMHNSPLHF. The DNA of the CDR3 is TGTGCCAGCAGTCCGGGACAGGGTTCAATGCATAATTCACCCCTCCACTTT.

This clonotype came up a few times. The chain employs TRBV20-1 and TRBJ2-3; 10 bases agree with TRBD1. V trimming: 3 bases; J trimming: 6 bases; junction bases outside the gene matches: 3. The germline V gene encodes CDR1 DFQATT and CDR2 SNEGSKA (reference sequence). The CDR3 spans 13 residues. The CDR3 loop reads CSARGQGRDTQYF. Written as DNA, the CDR3 is TGCAGTGCTAGGGGACAGGGGAGGGATACGCAGTATTTT.

The gene calls are TRBV13 and TRBJ1-2; 7 bases line up with TRBD1. The CDR3 spans 15 residues. The germline V gene encodes CDR1 PRHDT and CDR2 FYEKMQ (reference sequence). With 6 bases clipped from V and 2 bases from J, the junction kept 9 bases outside the gene matches. The CDR3 nucleotides are TGTGCCAGCAGAGTCGAGGGGGCGTCAAACTATGGCTACACCTTC. This codes for CASRVEGASNYGYTF.